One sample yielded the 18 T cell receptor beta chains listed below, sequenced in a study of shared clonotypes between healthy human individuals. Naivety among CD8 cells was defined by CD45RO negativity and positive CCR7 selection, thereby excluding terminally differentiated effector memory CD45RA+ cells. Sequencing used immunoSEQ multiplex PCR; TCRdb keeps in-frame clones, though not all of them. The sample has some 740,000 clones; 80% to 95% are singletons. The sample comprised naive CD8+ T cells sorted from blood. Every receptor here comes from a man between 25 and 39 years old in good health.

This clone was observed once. The DNA for the CDR3 is TGTGCCAGCAGAGAGGGCTCTGGAAACACCATATATTTT. Encoded protein: CASREGSGNTIYF. This chain links TRBV11-2 with TRBJ1-3; D is unclear. The CDR3 runs 13 residues. V lost 6 bases, J lost 0 bases, and 6 bases lay in between. CDR1 is SGHAT, CDR2 FQNNGV, per germline.

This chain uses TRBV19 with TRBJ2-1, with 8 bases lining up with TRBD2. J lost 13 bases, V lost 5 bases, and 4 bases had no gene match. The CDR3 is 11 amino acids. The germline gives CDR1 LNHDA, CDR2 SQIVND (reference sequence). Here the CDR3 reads CASSPGLEQFF. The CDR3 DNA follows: TGTGCCAGTAGTCCGGGACTAGAACAGTTCTTC.

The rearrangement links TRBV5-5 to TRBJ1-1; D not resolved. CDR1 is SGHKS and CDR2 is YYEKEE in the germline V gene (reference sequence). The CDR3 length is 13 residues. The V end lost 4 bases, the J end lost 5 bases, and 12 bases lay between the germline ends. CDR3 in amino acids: CASSGFLGTEAFF. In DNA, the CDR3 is TGTGCCAGCAGCGGATTCTTGGGAACTGAAGCTTTCTTT.

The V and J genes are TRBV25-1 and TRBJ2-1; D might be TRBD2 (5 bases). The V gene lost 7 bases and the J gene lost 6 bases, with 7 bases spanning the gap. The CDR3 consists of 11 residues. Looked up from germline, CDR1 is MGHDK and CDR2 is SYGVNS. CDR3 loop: CASTGSNEQFF. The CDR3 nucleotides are TGTGCCAGCACGGGGTCCAATGAGCAGTTCTTC.

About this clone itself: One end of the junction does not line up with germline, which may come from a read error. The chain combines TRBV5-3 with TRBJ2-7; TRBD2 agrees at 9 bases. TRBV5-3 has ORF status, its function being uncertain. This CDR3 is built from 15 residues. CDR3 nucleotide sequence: TGTGCCAGCAGCTTGGGCGGGAGGGGCCCCTACGAGCAGTACTTC. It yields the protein CASSLGGRGPYEQYF.

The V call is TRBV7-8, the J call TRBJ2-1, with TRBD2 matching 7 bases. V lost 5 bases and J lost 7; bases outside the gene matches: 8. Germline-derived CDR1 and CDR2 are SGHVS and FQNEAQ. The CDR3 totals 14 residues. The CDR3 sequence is CASSPRELGNEQFF. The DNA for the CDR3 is TGTGCCAGCAGCCCGCGGGAGCTCGGTAATGAGCAGTTCTTC.

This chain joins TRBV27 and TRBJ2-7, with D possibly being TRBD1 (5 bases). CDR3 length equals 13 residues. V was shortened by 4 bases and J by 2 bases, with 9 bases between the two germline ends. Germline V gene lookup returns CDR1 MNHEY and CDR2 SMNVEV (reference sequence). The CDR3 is CASSSDTAYEQYF. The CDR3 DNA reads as TGTGCCAGCAGTTCGGACACAGCCTACGAGCAGTACTTC.

The DNA for the CDR3 is TGTGCCACCAGCAGAGTTGGGACAGCCTACGAGCAGTACTTC. Translation: CATSRVGTAYEQYF. The genes are TRBV15 and TRBJ2-7; 7 positions agree with TRBD1. V was clipped by 1 base and J by 2 bases; unmatched bases: 2. The CDR3 runs to 14 residues. Looked up from germline, CDR1 is LNHNV and CDR2 is YYDKDF (reference sequence).

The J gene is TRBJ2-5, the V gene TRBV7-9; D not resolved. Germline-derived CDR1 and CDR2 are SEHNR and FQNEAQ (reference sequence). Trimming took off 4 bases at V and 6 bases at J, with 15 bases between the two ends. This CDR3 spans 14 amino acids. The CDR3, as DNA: TGTGCCAGCAGCTCCGCCCTGGACCTAAAGACCCAGTACTTC. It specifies CASSSALDLKTQYF.

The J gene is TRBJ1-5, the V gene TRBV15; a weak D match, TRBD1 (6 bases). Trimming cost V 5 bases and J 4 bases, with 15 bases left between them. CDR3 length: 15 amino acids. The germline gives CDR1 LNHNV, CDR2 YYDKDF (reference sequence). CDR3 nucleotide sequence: TGTGCCACCAGCGGGGGGGACATTGGGAATCAGCCCCAGCATTTT. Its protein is CATSGGDIGNQPQHF.

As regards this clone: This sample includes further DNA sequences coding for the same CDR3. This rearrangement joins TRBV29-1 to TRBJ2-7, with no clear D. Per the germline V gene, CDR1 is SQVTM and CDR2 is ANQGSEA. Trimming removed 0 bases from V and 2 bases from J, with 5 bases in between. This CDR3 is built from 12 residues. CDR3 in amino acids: CSVEDRAYEQYF. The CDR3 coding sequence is TGCAGCGTTGAAGATCGAGCCTACGAGCAGTACTTC.

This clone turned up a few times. The CDR3 here is CASSEDNKGQYEQYF. DNA of the CDR3: TGTGCCAGCAGCGAGGATAACAAAGGGCAATACGAGCAGTACTTC. The chain couples TRBV7-9 to TRBJ2-7; D call uncertain. The V end was cut by 5 bases, the J end by 4 bases, with 18 bases between. The CDR3 runs 15 residues. Germline V gene lookup returns CDR1 SEHNR and CDR2 FQNEAQ (reference sequence). The variable domain in full, completed from reference TRBV7-9 and TRBJ2-7, reads DTGVSQNPRHKITKRGQNVTFRCDPISEHNRLYWYRQTLGQGPEFLTYFQNEAQLEKSRLLSDRFSAERPKGSFSTLEIQRTEQGDSAMYLCASSEDNKGQYEQYFGPGTRLTVT.

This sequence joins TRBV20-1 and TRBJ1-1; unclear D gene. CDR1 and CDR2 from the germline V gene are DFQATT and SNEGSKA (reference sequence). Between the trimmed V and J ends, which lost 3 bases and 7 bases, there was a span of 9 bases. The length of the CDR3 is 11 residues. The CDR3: CSASMGSEAFF. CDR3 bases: TGCAGTGCTAGTATGGGCAGTGAAGCTTTCTTT.

The CDR3 DNA follows: TGTGCCAGCAGCCCTTCCACCTGGGATACGCAGTATTTT. This encodes CASSPSTWDTQYF. The rearrangement joins TRBV7-3 to TRBJ2-3; D is ambiguous. Trimming stripped 5 bases from V and 6 bases from J, with 12 bases between. The CDR3 contains 13 residues. Germline V gene data show CDR1 as SGHTA and CDR2 as FQGTGA.

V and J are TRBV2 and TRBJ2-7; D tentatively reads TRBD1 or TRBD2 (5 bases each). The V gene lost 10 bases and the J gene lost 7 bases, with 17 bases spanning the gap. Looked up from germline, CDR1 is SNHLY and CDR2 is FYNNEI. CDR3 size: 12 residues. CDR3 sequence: CATTVRVSEQYF. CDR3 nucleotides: TGTGCCACGACAGTGAGGGTTTCTGAGCAGTACTTC.

CDR3 residues: CSVVPFQGLTEAFF. For the CDR3, the DNA is TGCAGCGTCGTCCCCTTCCAGGGATTGACTGAAGCTTTCTTT. The V call is TRBV29-1, the J call TRBJ1-1, with D perhaps TRBD1 (5 bases). V gave up 6 bases and J gave up 5 bases, with 19 bases separating them. CDR3 size: 14 residues. Germline CDR1 reads SQVTM; CDR2 reads ANQGSEA.

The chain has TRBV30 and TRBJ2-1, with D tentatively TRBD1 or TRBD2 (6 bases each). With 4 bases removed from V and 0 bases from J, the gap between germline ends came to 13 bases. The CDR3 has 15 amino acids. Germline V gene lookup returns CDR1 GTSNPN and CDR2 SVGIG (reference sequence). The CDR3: CAWIAGGSSYNEQFF. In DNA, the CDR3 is TGTGCCTGGATCGCCGGGGGCAGCTCCTACAATGAGCAGTTCTTC. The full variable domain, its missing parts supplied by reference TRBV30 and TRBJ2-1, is SQTIHQWPATLVQPVGSPLSLECTVEGTSNPNLYWYRQAAGRGLQLLFYSVGIGQISSEVPQNLSASRPQDRQFILSSKKLLLSDSGFYLCAWIAGGSSYNEQFFGPGTRLTVL.

The CDR3 reads CASSLANVFYNEQFF. CDR3 bases: TGTGCCAGCAGCTTAGCAAACGTCTTCTACAATGAGCAGTTCTTC. V and J are TRBV7-6 and TRBJ2-1; D is undetermined. From germline, CDR1 is SGHVS and CDR2 FNYEAQ. V lost 0 bases and J lost 3, with 9 bases in between. The CDR3 contains 15 residues.